These T cell receptor beta chains were read from a single sample in a study of cytomegalovirus exposure and HLA in healthy donors. Assay used: immunoSEQ multiplex PCR; TCRdb lists only in-frame clones, some missing. The sample has 150,000 or so clones, under 90% seen once; the top ten hold roughly 1.5%. The source material was PBMCs. All receptors come from a male donor in good health and CMV-seronegative. CDR3s include the opening cysteine and the closing phenylalanine or tryptophan. Each record gives: J gene, CDR3 length, D gene, clone size, V gene, CDR3 DNA, CDR3 protein. A D gene is named only where the DNA matches it firmly. Not all rows give a size; the values are once, few, many and, for expanded clones, a class.

j_gene: TRBJ1-3
len: 15
d_gene: -
abundance: -
v_gene: TRBV2
CDR3nt: TGTGCCAGCAGTTACACAGCTGGGACAGGAAACACCATATATTTT
CDR3aa: CASSYTAGTGNTIYF

j_gene: TRBJ2-2
len: 15
d_gene: TRBD1
abundance: few
v_gene: TRBV7-2
CDR3nt: TGTGCCAGCAGCCAAAGGACAGGGGTGGCCGGGGAGCTGTTTTTT
CDR3aa: CASSQRTGVAGELFF

j_gene: TRBJ1-3
len: 13
d_gene: -
abundance: -
v_gene: TRBV19
CDR3nt: TGTGCCAGTAGTACCGGCTCTGGAAACACCATATATTTT
CDR3aa: CASSTGSGNTIYF

j_gene: TRBJ1-2
len: 14
d_gene: TRBD1
abundance: once
v_gene: TRBV5-4
CDR3nt: TGTGCCAGCAGCCCAGAACAGGGGGCTGGGGGCTACACCTTC
CDR3aa: CASSPEQGAGGYTF

j_gene: TRBJ1-2
len: 15
d_gene: TRBD1
abundance: -
v_gene: TRBV25-1
CDR3nt: TGTGCCAGCAGTGAATCGGGACAGGGGGCAAATGGCTACACCTTC
CDR3aa: CASSESGQGANGYTF

j_gene: TRBJ2-7
len: 16
d_gene: TRBD2
abundance: -
v_gene: TRBV9
CDR3nt: TGTGCCAGCAGCCCCCCCCCAGGGACTAGCCTATACGAGCAGTACTTC
CDR3aa: CASSPPPGTSLYEQYF

j_gene: TRBJ1-2
len: 13
d_gene: TRBD1
abundance: -
v_gene: TRBV18
CDR3nt: TGTGCCAGCTCACCGGGACAGGAATATGGCTACACCTTC
CDR3aa: CASSPGQEYGYTF

j_gene: TRBJ1-4
len: 14
d_gene: TRBD1
abundance: -
v_gene: TRBV14
CDR3nt: TGTGCCAGCTCACAGGGGGGGTTCGCTGAAAAACTGTTTTTT
CDR3aa: CASSQGGFAEKLFF

j_gene: TRBJ1-3
len: 13
d_gene: -
abundance: -
v_gene: TRBV10-3
CDR3nt: TGTGCCATCAGGGGCGACTCTGGAAACACCATATATTTT
CDR3aa: CAIRGDSGNTIYF

j_gene: TRBJ1-4
len: 16
d_gene: -
abundance: once
v_gene: TRBV9
CDR3nt: TGTGCCAGCAGCGTAGGGGGTGGGGGGGTAAGTGAAAAACTGTTTTTT
CDR3aa: CASSVGGGGVSEKLFF

j_gene: TRBJ2-7
len: 15
d_gene: TRBD2
abundance: few
v_gene: TRBV9
CDR3nt: TGTGCCAGCAGCGTAGGGCTAGCGGACACCTACGAGCAGTACTTC
CDR3aa: CASSVGLADTYEQYF

j_gene: TRBJ2-7
len: 15
d_gene: -
abundance: -
v_gene: TRBV10-3
CDR3nt: TGTGCCATCAGAGGTGTGGGCGAAGGTTTCTACGAGCAGTACTTC
CDR3aa: CAIRGVGEGFYEQYF

j_gene: TRBJ2-5
len: 13
d_gene: -
abundance: few
v_gene: TRBV5-4
CDR3nt: TGTGCCAGCAGCTTCGTGCGCGGAGAGACCCAGTACTTC
CDR3aa: CASSFVRGETQYF

j_gene: TRBJ2-7
len: 14
d_gene: TRBD1
abundance: -
v_gene: TRBV5-5
CDR3nt: TGTGCCAGCAGCTCGGGACAGGGGGATTACGAGCAGTACTTC
CDR3aa: CASSSGQGDYEQYF

j_gene: TRBJ1-3
len: 15
d_gene: -
abundance: few
v_gene: TRBV6-1
CDR3nt: TGTGCCAGCAGTGGGCAGGGGAGCTCTGGAAACACCATATATTTT
CDR3aa: CASSGQGSSGNTIYF

j_gene: TRBJ2-1
len: 14
d_gene: -
abundance: -
v_gene: TRBV2
CDR3nt: TGTGCCAGCAGGAAGGGGGGGCAACACAATGAGCAGTTCTTC
CDR3aa: CASRKGGQHNEQFF

j_gene: TRBJ2-1
len: 18
d_gene: -
abundance: -
v_gene: TRBV4-1
CDR3nt: TGCGCCAGCAGCCAAGGCCCCGGCGGGGTCAAGGGGTTCAATGAGCAGTTCTTC
CDR3aa: CASSQGPGGVKGFNEQFF